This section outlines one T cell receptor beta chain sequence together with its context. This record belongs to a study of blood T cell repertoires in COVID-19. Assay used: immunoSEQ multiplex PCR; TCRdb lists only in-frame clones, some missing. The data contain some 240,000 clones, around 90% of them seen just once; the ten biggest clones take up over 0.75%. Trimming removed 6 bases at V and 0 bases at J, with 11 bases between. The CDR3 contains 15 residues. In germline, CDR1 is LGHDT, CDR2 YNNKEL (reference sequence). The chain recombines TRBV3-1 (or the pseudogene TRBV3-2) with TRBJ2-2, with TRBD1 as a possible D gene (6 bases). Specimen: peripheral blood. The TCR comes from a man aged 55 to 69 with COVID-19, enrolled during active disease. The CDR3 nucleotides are TGTGCCAGCAGTTCCGGGACAACGAACACCGGGGAGCTGTTTTTT. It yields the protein CASSSGTTNTGELFF.